This is a list of T cell receptor beta chains from one sample in a study of metastatic and nonmetastatic thyroid tumors. TCRdb re-called the PCR reads through MiXCR. The sample includes 11,000 to 15,000 clones, around 25% of them seen just once. Sequenced material: tumor tissue. The receptors stem from a female donor with papillary thyroid cancer or a benign thyroid nodule (not recorded which). Some clones in this sample may be carry-over from other donors' samples. Both conserved end residues are part of each CDR3. Each record gives: V gene, D gene, CDR3 length, J gene, clone size, CDR3 DNA, CDR3 protein. A D gene is named only where the DNA matches it firmly. Some rows have no size entry. The others give once, few or many, or a class for an expanded clone.

TRBV29-1,-,12,TRBJ2-7,many,TGCAGCGTGGGGGGACTCGCCTACGAGCAGTACTTC,CSVGGLAYEQYF
TRBV11-2,-,16,TRBJ1-1,-,TGTGCCAGCAGCTTAAGTGACGGTGGGATGAGGACTGAAGCTTTCTTT,CASSLSDGGMRTEAFF
TRBV11-2,TRBD1,17,TRBJ1-5,-,TGTGCCAGCAGCCGATGGCCCAACACAGGGGGCACAGATACGCAGCATTTT,CASSRWPNTGGTDTQHF
TRBV18,TRBD2,18,TRBJ2-6,-,TGTGCCAGCTCACCACGCCTAGCGGGCTTCTCTGGGGCCAACGTCCTGACTTTC,CASSPRLAGFSGANVLTF
TRBV11-2,TRBD1,13,TRBJ1-2,-,TGTGCCAGCAGCTCGACAGGGGTAAACGGCTACACCTTC,CASSSTGVNGYTF
TRBV20-1,-,14,TRBJ2-7,many,TGCAGTGCTAGCCCGGGGCGGCTTGTATACGAGCAGTACTTC,CSASPGRLVYEQYF
TRBV7-9,-,12,TRBJ1-1,few,TGTGCCAGCAGCTTCAGGGAAGCGGAAGCTTTCTTT,CASSFREAEAFF
TRBV4-1,TRBD1,15,TRBJ2-3,once,TGCGCCAGCAGCCAAGATGGGGCTGGACAGGGAAAGCAGTATTTT,CASSQDGAGQGKQYF
TRBV25-1,-,15,TRBJ1-4,-,TGTGCCAGCCTCCCGGCGGACAGCTCTAATGAAAAACTGTTTTTT,CASLPADSSNEKLFF
TRBV20-1,TRBD1,14,TRBJ1-1,-,TGCAGTGCTAGAGGTACGGACAGGGACACTGAAGCTTTCTTT,CSARGTDRDTEAFF
TRBV7-8,-,13,TRBJ2-1,many,TGTGCCAGCAGCTTAGGGGATTACAATGAGCAGTTCTTC,CASSLGDYNEQFF
TRBV11-2,TRBD2,15,TRBJ2-3,-,TGTGCCAGCACCCGGACTAGCGGAATCACAGATACGCAGTATTTT,CASTRTSGITDTQYF
TRBV12-3/TRBV12-4,-,10,TRBJ1-5,-,TGTGCCAGCAGGTTAAGGCCCCAGCATTTT,CASRLRPQHF
TRBV28,-,19,TRBJ1-1,many,TGTGCCAGCAGTTTAGGGTTGGGCAGGAACCCTGGTGCGAGCACTGAAGCTTTCTTT,CASSLGLGRNPGASTEAFF
TRBV5-1,TRBD2,17,TRBJ2-3,-,TGCGCCAGCAGCTTGAGGGGCCTGGCGGGGGTCCTTGATACGCAGTATTTT,CASSLRGLAGVLDTQYF
TRBV5-4,TRBD2,13,TRBJ2-1,many,TGTGCCAGCAGCTCGCGGGAGCGGAATGAGCAGTTCTTC,CASSSRERNEQFF
TRBV18,TRBD1,16,TRBJ1-6,many,TGTGCCAGCTCACCAACAGGGGGCGAGGGTTTTTCACCCCTCCACTTT,CASSPTGGEGFSPLHF
TRBV7-8,-,13,TRBJ2-1,many,TGTGCCAGCAGCTTCCTAGCGAACAATGAGCAGTTCTTC,CASSFLANNEQFF
TRBV6-2/TRBV6-3,TRBD2,15,TRBJ2-7,medium-sized,TGTGCCAGCAGACGAGCCCTAGCGGAGACGGGTGAGCAGTACTTC,CASRRALAETGEQYF
TRBV6-1,-,13,TRBJ1-2,few,TGTGCCAGCAGTCGGGACATTAACTATGGCTACACCTTC,CASSRDINYGYTF
TRBV20-1,TRBD2,17,TRBJ2-3,medium-sized,TGCAGTGCTAGAGATCCCACTAGCGGGAGGTTCACAGATACGCAGTATTTT,CSARDPTSGRFTDTQYF
TRBV5-5,TRBD2,18,TRBJ2-4,many,TGTGCCAGCAGCTCGGGACTAGCGGGAGGTATAGCCAAAAACATTCAGTACTTC,CASSSGLAGGIAKNIQYF
TRBV20-1,-,13,TRBJ1-5,many,TGCAGTGCTCAACAGGACTACAATCAGCCCCAGCATTTT,CSAQQDYNQPQHF
TRBV11-3,-,14,TRBJ1-1,-,TGTGCCAGCAGCCTTCACAGGGAAATGTTTGAAGCTTTCTTT,CASSLHREMFEAFF
TRBV24-1,-,12,TRBJ2-7,medium-sized,TGTGCCACCAGTGATTTCGGGTACGAGCAGTACTTC,CATSDFGYEQYF
TRBV28,-,16,TRBJ2-7,medium-sized,TGTGCCAGCAGTTCCCCCCTTGGAGGGGATGGTGACGAGCAGTACTTC,CASSSPLGGDGDEQYF
TRBV3-1,-,14,TRBJ1-6,-,TGTGCCAGCAGCCACGGACCCCGGCTTTCACCCCTCCACTTT,CASSHGPRLSPLHF
TRBV12-3/TRBV12-4,TRBD2,15,TRBJ2-4,many,TGTGCCAGCAGTCTCGGACTAGCGGCCAAAAACATTCAGTACTTC,CASSLGLAAKNIQYF
TRBV19,-,13,TRBJ1-2,medium-sized,TGTGCCAGTAGTCGCACGCGTTTGAATGGCTACACCTTC,CASSRTRLNGYTF
TRBV6-1,-,16,TRBJ2-3,-,TGTGCCAGCACCCCCATGGTAGCGGAGGGCACAGATACGCAGTATTTT,CASTPMVAEGTDTQYF
TRBV2,TRBD1,14,TRBJ2-5,many,TGTGCCAGCAGTGAAGGGGACAGGGTTGGGACCCAGTACTTC,CASSEGDRVGTQYF
TRBV25-1,TRBD1,16,TRBJ2-7,-,TGTGCCAGCCCACTCATTCCCGGGACAGGGTTTCACGAGCAGTACTTC,CASPLIPGTGFHEQYF
TRBV6-1,-,12,TRBJ1-3,medium-sized,TGTGCCAGCAGTTCTCAGGGATACACCATATATTTT,CASSSQGYTIYF
TRBV6-2/TRBV6-3,TRBD1,19,TRBJ2-2,-,TGTGCCAGCAGTTACTCCGTTTCGCTTGACAGGGGGAACACCGGGGAGCTGTTTTTT,CASSYSVSLDRGNTGELFF
TRBV18,-,16,TRBJ1-4,many,TGTGCCAGCTCACCGTCCACAGGCGTAACTAATGAAAAACTGTTTTTT,CASSPSTGVTNEKLFF
TRBV7-3,-,13,TRBJ1-1,many,TGTGCCAGCAGCTCTAATACAGGGACTGAAGCTTTCTTT,CASSSNTGTEAFF